The T cell receptor beta chain under discussion was sequenced for a study of T cell changes during pregnancy in multiple sclerosis. Germline CDR1 SEHNR, CDR2 FQNEAQ (reference sequence). V lost 6 bases and J lost 0, with 15 bases in between. CDR3 length: 15 amino acids. Here immunoSEQ multiplex PCR was the method, and the copy in TCRdb shows in-frame clones only, minus some. Among approximately 90,000 clones listed, roughly 94% were seen once. This clone was seen once. This TCR came from a female donor with multiple sclerosis, enrolled in a pregnancy study. The chain couples TRBV7-9 to TRBJ2-7; maybe TRBD1 (5 bases). Sequenced material: peripheral blood, taken in the third trimester of pregnancy. This CDR3 is CASSSGSPSSYEQYF. In DNA, the CDR3 is TGTGCCAGCAGTTCAGGGTCCCCCAGCTCCTACGAGCAGTACTTC.